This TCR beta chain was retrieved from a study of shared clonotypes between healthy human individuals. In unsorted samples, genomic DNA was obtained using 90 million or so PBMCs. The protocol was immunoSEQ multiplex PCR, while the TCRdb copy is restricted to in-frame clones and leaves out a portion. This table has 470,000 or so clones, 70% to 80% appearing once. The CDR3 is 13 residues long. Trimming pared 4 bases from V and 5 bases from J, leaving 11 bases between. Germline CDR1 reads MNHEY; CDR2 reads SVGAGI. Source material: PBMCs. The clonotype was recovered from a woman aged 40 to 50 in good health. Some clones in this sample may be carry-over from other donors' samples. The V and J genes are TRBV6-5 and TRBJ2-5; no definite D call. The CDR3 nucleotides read TGTGCCAGCAGTTCTCGAGCGACTGAGACCCAGTACTTC. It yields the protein CASSSRATETQYF.